This TCR beta chain comes out of a study of blood T cell repertoires in COVID-19. About the study: Both acute and convalescent COVID-19 samples were obtained from the United States, Italy and Spain. Sample material is recorded as cDNA or gDNA derived from T cells, B-cell-depleted T cells, or PBMCs.

Per the authors' pipeline: Reference gene primers were amplified, and this amplification served to estimate nucleated cell counts. Here immunoSEQ multiplex PCR was the method, and the copy in TCRdb shows in-frame clones only, minus some. V, J and clone size are those of that table, while D and trimming were read from the DNA. The sample contains roughly 360,000 clones, 81% of which appear only once. V shed 4 bases and J shed 9 bases, with 16 bases lying between them. The CDR3 covers 13 residues. CDR1 and CDR2 (germline): SQVTM, ANQGSEA. Sample: peripheral blood. The TCR sequence derives from a human donor with acute or convalescent COVID-19. The donor label of this sample is uncertain. V is TRBV29-1 and J is TRBJ2-1, with a tentative D call TRBD2 (7 bases). The CDR3 loop reads CSVVRGGQGEQFF. The CDR3 DNA reads TGCAGCGTTGTCAGGGGAGGGCAGGGTGAGCAGTTCTTC.